The 15 T cell receptor beta chains presented below share a single source sample, sequenced in a study of T cells in Graves' hyperthyroidism and ophthalmopathy. Authors of the study amplified TCR beta CDR3 regions from RNA transcripts. First-round RT-PCR targeting the TCR CDR3 was performed with the HTBI primer set. TCRdb recomputed calls from the multiplex PCR reads with MiXCR, one row per CDR3 protein. The sample yields about 560,000 distinct CDR3 sequences, around 14% seen once. Material: blood. The receptors were sampled from a woman aged 30 to 39 with Graves' hyperthyroidism.

The sample holds a few counts of this clonotype. J is TRBJ2-1 and V is TRBV19, with a tentative D call TRBD2 (6 bases). The V gene's germline CDR1 is LNHDA and CDR2 SQIVND (reference sequence). CDR3 length: 15 amino acids. V dropped 9 bases and J dropped 5 bases, with 20 bases sitting between them. CDR3 nucleotides: TGTGCCAGCCGGTGGGCCGCGGGACCCGACAATGAGCAGTTCTTC. This codes for CASRWAAGPDNEQFF.

There are a few counts of this clonotype. V is TRBV5-1 and J is TRBJ2-3, with D perhaps TRBD1 (5 bases). The CDR3 spans 15 residues. CDR1 and CDR2 (germline): SGHRS, YFSETQ. Trimming shortened V by 3 bases and J by 0 bases, and 11 bases separated the two germline ends. As DNA, the CDR3 is TGCGCCAGCAGCTCAAACAGGTACAGCACAGATACGCAGTATTTT. Its translation is CASSSNRYSTDTQYF. Supplemented by reference TRBV5-1 and TRBJ2-3, the full variable domain reads KAGVTQTPRYLIKTRGQQVTLSCSPISGHRSVSWYQQTPGQGLQFLFEYFSETQRNKGNFPGRFSGRQFSNSRSEMNVSTLELGDSALYLCASSSNRYSTDTQYFGPGTRLTVL.

The CDR3 DNA reads TGTGCCAGCAGTCGGGGAGGGCCGGACACCGGGGAGCTGTTTTTT. Amino acids: CASSRGGPDTGELFF. The chain recombines TRBV27 with TRBJ2-2, with 7 bases lining up with TRBD2. V was pared by 5 bases and J by 3 bases, with 6 bases of the junction left unmatched. Germline V gene sequence: CDR1 MNHEY, CDR2 SMNVEV (reference sequence). The CDR3 consists of 15 residues.

This clonotype was seen a few times. The V gene is TRBV5-4, the J gene TRBJ1-2; D is unresolved. Trimming cost V 3 bases and J 6 bases, with 18 bases left between them. The germline V gene has CDR1 SGHNT and CDR2 YYREEE (reference sequence). The CDR3 consists of 15 residues. The CDR3 spells CASSSVGRSPHGYTF. CDR3 DNA: TGTGCCAGCAGCTCGGTCGGGAGGTCTCCCCATGGCTACACCTTC.

The V gene is TRBV6-1, the J gene TRBJ1-2; perhaps TRBD1 as D (5 bases). The CDR3 loop spans 14 amino acids. V gave up 7 bases and J gave up 3 bases, with 15 bases separating them. CDR1 is MNHNS and CDR2 is SASEGT in the germline V gene. The CDR3 DNA sequence: TGTGCCAGCAACACAGGACCGGACGACTATGGCTACACCTTC. Its translation: CASNTGPDDYGYTF.

This clonotype was seen ten or more times. The rearrangement links TRBV20-1 to TRBJ1-5, with D maybe TRBD1 (5 bases). Germline loops: CDR1 DFQATT, CDR2 SNEGSKA (reference sequence). This CDR3 spans 16 amino acids. V lost 4 bases to trimming and J lost 5 bases, with 21 bases between them. CDR3 region: CSATYPIGGIDQPQHF. The CDR3 DNA reads TGCAGTGCTACCTACCCGATCGGGGGGATCGATCAGCCCCAGCATTTT.

This clonotype was recorded a few times. A much larger clonotype is one base distant, so this may be a read error. The V call is TRBV2, the J call TRBJ1-1, with D possibly TRBD1 on 5 matching bases. In germline, CDR1 is SNHLY, CDR2 FYNNEI. V lost 11 bases to trimming and J lost 1 base, with 17 bases between them. The CDR3 totals 14 residues. This chain's CDR3 is CAGVSGWENTEAFF. CDR3 in DNA: TGTGCCGGCGTGTCAGGGTGGGAGAACACTGAAGCTTTCTTT.

This clonotype was seen a handful of times. The chain uses TRBV7-2 and TRBJ2-2; D might be TRBD1 (5 bases). Germline lookup yields CDR1 SGHTA and CDR2 FQGNSA. The CDR3 has 14 amino acids. Trimming cost V 1 base and J 6 bases, with 9 bases left between them. The CDR3 region has the DNA TGTGCCAGCAGCTTAGTTCAGGGCCCCGGGGAGCTGTTTTTT. It yields the protein CASSLVQGPGELFF.

This sequence joins TRBV27 and TRBJ2-5, with D tentatively TRBD1 (6 bases). Trimming stripped 5 bases from V and 5 bases from J, with 24 bases between. The CDR3 is made up of 17 amino acids. The germline V gene has CDR1 MNHEY and CDR2 SMNVEV (reference sequence). The CDR3 sequence is CASSAPVPQGTGETQYF. Here the CDR3 DNA reads TGTGCCAGCAGTGCCCCCGTCCCGCAGGGGACGGGGGAGACCCAGTACTTC.

This clonotype has a count of ten or more. The rearrangement links TRBV20-1 to TRBJ2-1; a weak D match, TRBD1 (6 bases). The ends were cut back, 3 bases at V and 0 bases at J, with 12 bases in the middle. The V gene's germline CDR1 is DFQATT and CDR2 SNEGSKA (reference sequence). The CDR3 spans 15 residues. The CDR3 sequence is CSASPGASSYNEQFF. The CDR3 coding sequence is TGCAGTGCTAGTCCAGGGGCAAGCTCCTACAATGAGCAGTTCTTC.

There are many counts of this clonotype. The rearrangement joins TRBV18 to TRBJ1-1; D unclear. Germline CDR1 KGHSH, CDR2 LQKENI. CDR3 length: 14 residues. Trimming removed 4 bases at V and 4 bases at J, with 13 bases between. The CDR3 nucleotides are TGTGCCAGCTCACAAAATCGAATGCTCACTGAAGCTTTCTTT. Amino acid sequence: CASSQNRMLTEAFF.

There are a few counts of this clonotype. J is TRBJ1-6 and V is TRBV28, with D possibly TRBD1 on 6 matching bases. Per germline, CDR1 MDHEN and CDR2 SYDVKM. The CDR3 extends over 15 amino acids. Trimming pared 2 bases from V and 7 bases from J, leaving 12 bases between. CDR3 DNA sequence: TGTGCCAGCAGTTTAGTCAGGGGCAGGAATTCACCCCTCCACTTT. This gives the protein CASSLVRGRNSPLHF. Supplemented by reference TRBV28 and TRBJ1-6, the full variable domain reads DVKVTQSSRYLVKRTGEKVFLECVQDMDHENMFWYRQDPGLGLRLIYFSYDVKMKEKGDIPEGYSVSREKKERFSLILESASTNQTSMYLCASSLVRGRNSPLHFGNGTRLTVT.

This clonotype was picked up many times. The chain carries TRBV30 and TRBJ1-1; maybe TRBD1 (5 bases). The germline V gene has CDR1 GTSNPN and CDR2 SVGIG (reference sequence). The CDR3 has 13 amino acids. V was cut by 3 bases and J by 1 base, with 9 bases left in between. CDR3 loop: CAWSPGKNTEAFF. For the CDR3, the DNA is TGTGCCTGGAGCCCAGGGAAGAACACTGAAGCTTTCTTT.

This clonotype was seen repeatedly, ten times or more. The J gene is TRBJ2-7, the V gene TRBV20-1; TRBD2 might be the D (5 bases). V lost 5 bases to trimming and J lost 3 bases, with 17 bases between them. Germline V gene lookup returns CDR1 DFQATT and CDR2 SNEGSKA (reference sequence). CDR3 length equals 14 residues. The CDR3 reads CSAGHSDRGYEQYF. The DNA for the CDR3 is TGCAGTGCTGGGCACTCCGACCGGGGCTACGAGCAGTACTTC.

Many counts were recorded for this clonotype. The chain has TRBV12-3 or TRBV12-4 and TRBJ2-3; D not resolved. V lost 2 bases, J lost 4 bases, and 10 bases lay in between. CDR3 length: 14 residues. Written as DNA, the CDR3 is TGTGCCAGCAGTTTAATGGGTAACGCAGATACGCAGTATTTT. Translating it yields CASSLMGNADTQYF.